The rows below give T cell receptor beta chains drawn from one sample of a study of cytomegalovirus exposure and HLA in healthy donors. The method was immunoSEQ multiplex PCR; TCRdb's version includes in-frame clones alone and lacks a portion of them. Seen here are under 130,000 clones, approximately 70% observed once, and the top ten hold about a tenth. The sample taken for sequencing was PBMCs. These receptors came from a man between 35 and 55 years old in good health and CMV-seropositive. Each CDR3 is given without its conserved first and last residue.

j_call | v_call | cdr3_aa
TRBJ2-3 | TRBV7-3 | ASSSGTSSLTDTQY
TRBJ2-5 | TRBV4-1 | ASSGLAVQETQY
TRBJ1-2 | TRBV6-5 | ASSYTWGPKNGYT
TRBJ2-2 | TRBV7-6 | ASSLALRAGGVAGELF
TRBJ1-2 | TRBV5-1 | ASSDSNYGYT
TRBJ1-2 | TRBV5-1 | ASSLEAGGNYGYT
TRBJ2-1 | TRBV5-1 | ASSLGIVRTVDEQF
TRBJ2-7 | TRBV4-2 | ASSGRQETTYEQY
TRBJ2-3 | TRBV6-6 | ASSPESDTQY
TRBJ1-3 | TRBV19 | ASSMGTGSGNTIY
TRBJ2-1 | TRBV4-3 | ASSQVMFSSDEQF
TRBJ2-7 | TRBV5-6 | ASSLGLDSFEQY
TRBJ2-5 | TRBV21-1 | ASSKTDRGFQETQY
TRBJ2-7 | TRBV25-1 | ASSESQYEQY
TRBJ2-7 | TRBV4-1 | ASSQGGITIDEQY
TRBJ1-4 | TRBV6-6 | ASSSHSLTNEKLF
TRBJ2-7 | TRBV28 | ASSLASQQY
TRBJ1-1 | TRBV29-1 | SVEPTLQVKTF
TRBJ2-7 | TRBV6-5 | ASSFGRGYHGY
TRBJ2-1 | TRBV28 | ASSLVEFREQF
TRBJ2-7 | TRBV4-3 | ASSQDYLAGAYEQY
TRBJ1-2 | TRBV7-2 | ASSPQGGEYYGYT
TRBJ1-2 | TRBV2 | ASSPYRDRVDGYT
TRBJ2-3 | TRBV5-6 | ASSFEPGQSTDTQY
TRBJ1-4 | TRBV19 | ASSSNEKLF
TRBJ2-1 | TRBV11-2 | ASSLTSGPYNEQF
TRBJ2-6 | TRBV9 | ASSQGLLLRSGANVLT
TRBJ2-1 | TRBV10-3 | AISEGREGNEQF
TRBJ2-3 | TRBV27 | ASSPLFASRTDTQY
TRBJ2-2 | TRBV5-1 | ASSSVAGGNTGELF
TRBJ2-5 | TRBV21-1 | ASSKQYWEGEAGEQY
TRBJ2-7 | TRBV19 | ASSPDRDSSYEQY
TRBJ1-3 | TRBV6-6 | ASSYQRDSLDTIY
TRBJ2-1 | TRBV6-4 | ASSERAGTPHNEQF
TRBJ2-5 | TRBV2 | ASSDTSGRETQY
TRBJ2-3 | TRBV5-4 | ASSAGTSGSRSDTQY
TRBJ2-1 | TRBV28 | ASSPLSGGYNEQF
TRBJ2-2 | TRBV28 | ASSTGLSGGELF
TRBJ1-3 | TRBV6-5 | ASSYRGPQLGNTIY
TRBJ1-4 | TRBV4-1 | ASSPWTGGIEKLF
TRBJ1-5 | TRBV6-1 | ASWWTGGGQPQH
TRBJ1-5 | TRBV19 | ASSSGEPQH
TRBJ2-3 | TRBV19 | ASSVGQGALDTQY
TRBJ1-3 | TRBV9 | ASSVGTGGNTIY
TRBJ2-2 | TRBV27 | ASSFSGRAYAGELF
TRBJ2-1 | TRBV27 | ASSPPPRGRQF
TRBJ2-1 | TRBV5-1 | ASSLGLALYNEQF
TRBJ1-1 | TRBV19 | ASSPPGQVNTEAF
TRBJ1-2 | TRBV30 | AWRPKGAGRYGYT
TRBJ2-1 | TRBV19 | ASSIEASYNEQF
TRBJ2-4 | TRBV2 | ASRTGNIAKNIQY
TRBJ2-5 | TRBV6-5 | ASRFFGAETQY
TRBJ2-1 | TRBV2 | ASSDSYNEQF
TRBJ1-5 | TRBV28 | ASSADQPQH
TRBJ2-1 | TRBV4-1 | ASSQDQLAGNEQF
TRBJ2-1 | TRBV28 | ATAPAYNEQF
TRBJ2-1 | TRBV10-1 | ASSGPGTKDEQF
TRBJ2-7 | TRBV28 | ASSSGTGGYEQY
TRBJ1-1 | TRBV6-6 | ASSYTGDTEAF